This T cell receptor (beta chain) stems from a study of vaccination effects on CD4 cells after COVID-19 (dated by TCRdb to the early 2020s). With respect to the entire study: Each participant received two doses of an mRNA SARS-CoV-2 vaccine, either BNT162b2 or mRNA-1273. In the study, cultures from other donors were sequenced using the Oncomine TCR Beta short-read assay on an Illumina iSeq 100. Pre-vaccine samples from a couple of convalescent patients were drawn 16 days and one week before the first dose, 142 and 148 days after COVID-19 diagnosis. In both COVID-19 convalescent patients and infection-naive vaccine recipients, the study compared SARS-CoV-2 spike-specific CD4+ TCR repertoires from before mRNA vaccination with those from after it. A total of 10 COVID-19 convalescent patients and a handful of SARS-CoV-2-naive healthy vaccine recipients were included in the full study.

In the ViraFEST assay, PBMC were stimulated with viral peptide pools, and antigen-specific CD4+ T cell clonotypes were then identified by expansion using TCR sequencing. After about 10 days of culture, CD4+ T cells were isolated with the EasySep CD4+ T cell isolation kit. PCR-confirmed SARS-CoV-2 infection had occurred in convalescent patients between March and December 2020, before the Alpha, Beta and Delta variants emerged in the United States. Some 2 million PBMC per well were cultured in IMDM with about 5% human AB serum, 9 to 10 IU/ml IL-2 and gentamicin, plus 10 ug/ml peptides. On days 3 and 7, half of the culture medium was replaced with fresh IL-2-containing medium. Unless noted otherwise, every peptide stimulation condition was cultured in triplicate wells. Using Ficoll-Paque Plus gradient centrifugation, PBMC were separated from whole blood and then either used fresh or cryopreserved at -140C. Genomic DNA was extracted from cultured CD4+ T cells with the QIAamp micro DNA kit.

Preparation of the library involved the immunoSEQ multiplex PCR assay. DNA from the CD4+ T cells that had been cultured and isolated underwent TCR beta CDR3 sequencing. Per the original workflow: The analysis removed non-productive TCR sequences, trimmed reads to the CDR3 region, and retained only CDR3s that were 7 or more amino acids long. The MANAFEST web app was used to identify antigen-specific clonotypes by comparing expansion in peptide wells with expansion in reference cultures. For clones to be considered positive, expansion at FDR<0.05 versus reference and all other wells, an odds ratio above 5, and a frequency above 0.1% in two replicate wells were required. Clonotypes significantly expanded in SARS-CoV-2 spike wells and in at least one common cold coronavirus spike condition were defined as cross-reactive. CDR3 similarity was assessed by Levenshtein distance with the stringdist R package, and unrooted trees were built with ape in R 3.6.1. TCRdb limited this immuneACCESS table to in-frame rearrangements with V and J called. A share of clones is missing; checked studies link under half to unresolved V genes, and the rest is unexplained. The DNA was the basis for D and trimming; V, J and clone size are from that table. This sample comprises over 20,000 clones, 70% to 80% of them detected only once. The ten largest clonotypes hold roughly two fifths of the sample.

On this clone: Its antigen is currently not known. No quality values exist for individual bases; no much larger clone is one base distant.

Broad study findings and their caveats: Among convalescent patients, the spike-reactive repertoire after vaccination was made up mainly of new vaccine-induced clones that were largely distinct from the clones induced by infection. The study was limited by a small number of convalescent patients, and early post-infection timepoints were lacking. Marked clonal contraction was observed in both infection-induced and vaccine-induced clones at late post-vaccination timepoints, consistent with waning T cell responses.

The CDR3, from cysteine to phenylalanine, totals 17 residues. Only the CDR3 part of the read is kept: 51 bases, read in frame from the first base. Recombination joined TRBV21-1 with TRBJ1-4. TRBV21-1 has pseudogene status. The sequenced sample was CD4+ T cells from PBMCs cultured with a peptide pool, obtained before COVID-19 vaccination. The TCR was taken from a human donor who had a prior SARS-CoV-2 infection. The nucleotides read TGTGCCAGCAGCAAATTATACGGCGCAATAGATAATGAAAAACTGTTTTTT. It encodes CASSKLYGAIDNEKLFF.